This record looks at one T cell receptor beta chain sequence and its context. A junction end diverges from the germline sequence, so it may reflect a read error. The data derive from a study of tumor-infiltrating lymphocytes in primary liver carcinoma. The source material, 20-30 mg of unsorted bulk tissue, was used to co-extract RNA and DNA. Synthesis of TCR beta cDNA was carried out from approximately 470 ng total RNA with a constant-region primer. It was through three nested multiplex PCR rounds of slightly modified ARM-PCR that TCR beta libraries arose. It was with TRBV1-TRBV30 forward primers and a C-beta reverse primer that the first two PCR rounds were run, at roughly 11 cycles each. TCRdb itself ran the multiplex PCR reads through MiXCR, one entry per CDR3 protein. The table lists fewer than 200,000 distinct CDR3 sequences, around 85% of them singletons. The germline gives CDR1 LGHNA, CDR2 YNFKEQ. There are 14 residues in the CDR3.

The chain employs TRBV4-2 and TRBJ1-1; 8 positions agree with TRBD1. The TCR was taken from a man aged 35 to 55 with primary liver carcinoma and hepatitis B virus infection. The sample comprised tumor tissue from primary liver carcinoma. CDR3 DNA: TGTGCCAGCAGCCAAGATACAGGACAGGGCGAAGCTTCCTTT. Its translation: CASSQDTGQGEASF.